These T cell receptor beta chains were read from a single sample in a study of identical twins. TCRdb fed the 5' RACE reads into MiXCR, producing one record per CDR3 protein. The data hold about 1.7 million distinct CDR3 sequences, with less than 40% observed a single time. Sequencing used cord blood. All receptors derive from a newborn girl in good health. CDR3s include the opening cysteine and the closing phenylalanine or tryptophan. A D gene is named only where the DNA matches it firmly. Size tells how often a clone was seen (once, few, many) or the class of an expanded clone, and some rows leave it out.

v_call	cdr3_length	clone_size	j_call	d_call	cdr3_nt	cdr3_aa
TRBV30	13	-	TRBJ1-5	-	TGTGCCTGGAGGGGTCAGGTAGATCAGCCCCAGCATTTT	CAWRGQVDQPQHF
TRBV15	15	few	TRBJ1-2	TRBD1	TGTGCCACTAACTCGGACAGGGCCAACAACTATGGCTACACCTTC	CATNSDRANNYGYTF
TRBV10-3	16	-	TRBJ2-7	TRBD1	TGTGCCATCAGTGAGGAGGGGGCCCGAGGGGCCTACGAGCAGTACTTC	CAISEEGARGAYEQYF
TRBV20-1	18	-	TRBJ2-1	TRBD2	TGCAGTGCTCTTTTACGAGACACTGGACTAGCGCCTTACAATGAGCAGTTCTTC	CSALLRDTGLAPYNEQFF
TRBV20-1	13	-	TRBJ2-5	TRBD2	TGCAGTGCTAGAGATAGCGGGGTAGAGACCCAGTACTTC	CSARDSGVETQYF
TRBV12-3/TRBV12-4	13	-	TRBJ1-1	-	TGTGCCAGCAGCCGTAATGACGGGACTGAAGCTTTCTTT	CASSRNDGTEAFF
TRBV28	15	few	TRBJ2-7	TRBD2	TGTGCCAGCAGCCCGCCCCTAGCGGGAATGTACGAGCAGTACTTC	CASSPPLAGMYEQYF
TRBV20-1	12	few	TRBJ1-2	TRBD1	TGCAGAGCAGGAGGGGGCTTCGATGGCTACACCTTC	CRAGGGFDGYTF
TRBV20-1	14	many	TRBJ1-5	TRBD1	TGCAGTGCTAGACGTGGACAGGGGGGTCAGCCCCAGCATTTT	CSARRGQGGQPQHF
TRBV12-3/TRBV12-4	18	-	TRBJ2-5	-	TGTGCCAGCAGTTCCCGAGGTGGGGGCTTCGTGATGTTAGAGACCCAGTACTTC	CASSSRGGGFVMLETQYF
TRBV5-1	20	few	TRBJ2-1	TRBD2	TGCGCCAGCAGCTTACAGCGGGGGGTACCCCCCAAGAGCTCCTACAATGAGCAGTTCTTC	CASSLQRGVPPKSSYNEQFF
TRBV30	14	-	TRBJ2-1	-	TGTGCCTGGACTAAGACCACCAATTTCAATGAGCAGTTCTTC	CAWTKTTNFNEQFF
TRBV28	19	-	TRBJ2-3	TRBD2	TGTGCCAGCAGTTTATGGGCTCTTGCGAGCGGGAGAGTCACAGATACGCAGTATTTT	CASSLWALASGRVTDTQYF
TRBV9	12	-	TRBJ1-2	-	TGTGCCAGCAGCGGGGGTACCGTGGGCTACACCTTC	CASSGGTVGYTF
TRBV7-8	17	-	TRBJ1-1	-	TGTGCCAGCAGCTCTGGGACTGGGACGTTTATGAACACTGAAGCTTTCTTT	CASSSGTGTFMNTEAFF
TRBV24-1	12	-	TRBJ2-3	-	TGTGCCACCGCCCAGGTCACAGATACGCAGTATTTT	CATAQVTDTQYF
TRBV7-2	14	-	TRBJ2-3	-	TGTGCCAGCAGCTGGGCGCGGGACACAGATACGCAGTATTTT	CASSWARDTDTQYF
TRBV12-3/TRBV12-4	17	-	TRBJ2-1	TRBD2	TGTGCCAGCAGTTTGGGCGGGAGGTCCTTTATTTACAATGAGCAGTTCTTC	CASSLGGRSFIYNEQFF
TRBV20-1	10	-	TRBJ2-7	-	TGCAGTGCTAGTTTCGACGAGCAGTACTTC	CSASFDEQYF
TRBV20-1	13	few	TRBJ2-5	-	TGCAGTGCTGGAGAGTCGGGGGAAGGGACCCAGTACTTC	CSAGESGEGTQYF
TRBV27	16	-	TRBJ2-1	-	TGTGCCAGCAGCCTGGTTGGGGGCGGTCCCTACAATGAGCAGTTCTTC	CASSLVGGGPYNEQFF
TRBV7-8	14	-	TRBJ1-4	-	TGTGCCAGCAGCTCACAGGGTGTTGGTGAAAAACTGTTTTTT	CASSSQGVGEKLFF
TRBV28	12	few	TRBJ2-1	-	TGTGCCAGCAGTTTTGGACGGCGGTTGAAGTTCTTC	CASSFGRRLKFF
TRBV20-1	13	-	TRBJ2-7	-	TGCAGTGCTAGCGACCGATTTGGGGGGGAGCAGTACTTC	CSASDRFGGEQYF
TRBV4-1	16	many	TRBJ2-7	TRBD2	TGCGCCAGCAGCCGCGGACTAGCGGGGAGCTCCTACGAGCAGTACTTC	CASSRGLAGSSYEQYF
TRBV11-2	15	few	TRBJ2-3	TRBD1	TGTGCCAGCAGCCGAAAGTTGACAGGGGAAGATACGCAGTATTTT	CASSRKLTGEDTQYF
TRBV7-9	14	few	TRBJ2-7	-	TGTGCCAGCAGCTTAGAAGGGGCAGGACGCGAGCAGTACTTC	CASSLEGAGREQYF
TRBV7-8	17	-	TRBJ2-7	-	TGTGCCAGCAGCTTAGAGCGTATCCGCGCAACCTACTACGAGCAGTACTTC	CASSLERIRATYYEQYF
TRBV28	14	-	TRBJ2-7	TRBD2	TGTGCCTGCAGTTCGGGACTAGCTGACTACGAGCAGTACTTC	CACSSGLADYEQYF
TRBV7-2	15	-	TRBJ2-3	-	TGTGCCAGCAGCTTAGTGGGACTCCGCACAGATACGCAGTATTTT	CASSLVGLRTDTQYF
TRBV12-3/TRBV12-4	13	-	TRBJ2-7	-	TGTGCCAGCCTCCCAGGGTCACCCTGCGAGCAGTACTTC	CASLPGSPCEQYF
TRBV20-1	14	few	TRBJ2-1	TRBD2	TGCAGTGCTAGAGATGCAGCCCGGGGGGATGAGCAGTTCTTC	CSARDAARGDEQFF
TRBV20-1	15	-	TRBJ2-3	TRBD2	TGCAGTGCTAGATTTAGCGGGGGTCCTACAGATACGCAGTATTTT	CSARFSGGPTDTQYF